Following are 17 T cell receptor beta chains from one sample sequenced in a study of cytomegalovirus exposure and HLA in healthy donors. A multiplex PCR was run with 60 Vbeta primers and 13 Jbeta primers. The assay was immunoSEQ multiplex PCR, and TCRdb's table has in-frame clones only and misses some. In the table there are 150,000 to 200,000 clones, roughly 84% of which are singletons. The specimen was PBMCs. Source of these receptors: a girl younger than two in good health and CMV-seronegative.

This clone showed up just once. The J gene is TRBJ2-3, the V gene TRBV5-6; 10 bases map to TRBD2. CDR1 is SGHDT, CDR2 YYEEEE, per germline. This CDR3 contains 16 residues. Trimming cost V 0 bases and J 9 bases; bases outside gene matches: 10. The CDR3 is CASSLAVVLAGATQYF. The CDR3 nucleotides are TGTGCCAGCAGCTTGGCGGTGGTGCTAGCGGGGGCCACGCAGTATTTT. The entire variable domain, with the rest obtained from reference TRBV5-6 and TRBJ2-3, is as follows: DAGVTQSPTHLIKTRGQQVTLRCSPKSGHDTVSWYQQALGQGPQFIFQYYEEEERQRGNFPDRFSGHQFPNYSSELNVNALLLGDSALYLCASSLAVVLAGATQYFGPGTRLTVL.

The chain couples TRBV27 to TRBJ2-7; TRBD1 aligns across 9 bases. Germline V gene lookup returns CDR1 MNHEY and CDR2 SMNVEV (reference sequence). V trimming: 8 bases; J trimming: 2 bases; junction bases outside the gene matches: 7. CDR3 length equals 14 residues. As DNA, the CDR3 is TGTGCCAGCTCCCCGGGACAGGGCCCCTACGAGCAGTACTTC. Protein product: CASSPGQGPYEQYF.

CDR3 protein: CASSLVGHYGYTF. CDR3 coding DNA: TGTGCCAGCAGCTTAGTGGGACATTATGGCTACACCTTC. V and J are TRBV7-9 and TRBJ1-2, with D possibly being TRBD1 (6 bases). V was trimmed by 1 base and J by 5 bases, leaving 8 bases between them. Germline assignment: CDR1 SEHNR and CDR2 FQNEAQ (reference sequence). The CDR3 runs to 13 residues.

The V gene is TRBV2, the J gene TRBJ1-1, with 7 positions matching TRBD1. This CDR3 contains 17 residues. The V gene's germline CDR1 is SNHLY and CDR2 FYNNEI. The J segment lost 3 bases and the V segment lost 6 bases, leaving 16 bases of the junction unmatched. The DNA of the CDR3 is TGTGCCAGCAGGCCCTACAGGGGTCCCGTTTCCTACACTGAAGCTTTCTTT. Translating it yields CASRPYRGPVSYTEAFF.

This chain connects TRBV7-2 to TRBJ2-1; 8 bases map to TRBD2. This CDR3 has 13 residues. V shed 6 bases, J shed 10 bases, and the junction held 8 bases outside the gene matches. Per the germline V gene, CDR1 is SGHTA and CDR2 is FQGNSA. The CDR3 sequence is CASRPAGVLEQFF. The CDR3 nucleotides read TGTGCCAGCAGACCAGCGGGAGTCTTGGAGCAGTTCTTC.

The V and J genes are TRBV9 and TRBJ1-3; D might be TRBD1 (6 bases). The V end lost 3 bases, the J end lost 6 bases, and 10 bases lay between the germline ends. From germline, CDR1 is SGDLS and CDR2 YYNGEE. The CDR3 is 13 residues long. DNA for the CDR3: TGTGCCAGCAGCGAGACAGGTTCAAACACCATATATTTT. This sequence encodes CASSETGSNTIYF.

The chain recombines TRBV5-1 with TRBJ2-6, with D maybe TRBD1 (6 bases). Germline CDR1 is SGHRS and CDR2 is YFSETQ. This CDR3 has 17 amino acids. Trimming took 0 bases from V and 1 from J, leaving 11 bases between them. The CDR3 protein is CASSLDLQGSGANVLTF. As DNA, the CDR3 is TGCGCCAGCAGCTTGGATCTTCAGGGGTCTGGGGCCAACGTCCTGACTTTC.

The chain has TRBV10-2 and TRBJ1-1, with 7 bases matching TRBD1. CDR3 length: 12 residues. CDR1 is WSHSY and CDR2 is SAAADI in the germline V gene. The V and J ends lost 7 bases and 7 bases, in that order; junction bases with no gene match: 6. The CDR3 DNA is TGCGCCAGCATGAGGGGGCCGAGTGAAGCTTTCTTT. Amino acid sequence: CASMRGPSEAFF.

V gene TRBV2 combines with J gene TRBJ1-5, with D possibly matching TRBD1 (6 bases). Trimming stripped 11 bases from V and 4 bases from J, with 15 bases between. CDR1 is SNHLY and CDR2 is FYNNEI in the germline V gene. CDR3 length equals 13 residues. CDR3 amino acids: CAGQPDSNQPQHF. In nucleotides, the CDR3 is TGTGCCGGCCAGCCGGACAGTAATCAGCCCCAGCATTTT.

The rearrangement uses TRBV9 and TRBJ2-5; 8 bases are a match to TRBD2. The junction had 9 bases not matched to a gene; V was cut back by 0 bases and J by 5 bases. CDR3 size: 16 residues. CDR1 and CDR2 from the germline V gene are SGDLS and YYNGEE. This CDR3 reads CASSVGIVAGYETQYF. CDR3 sequence (DNA): TGTGCCAGCAGCGTAGGCATTGTAGCGGGATATGAGACCCAGTACTTC.

The J gene is TRBJ2-3, the V gene TRBV27, with 9 bases fitting TRBD2. J lost 4 bases, V lost 2 bases, and 10 bases had no gene match. The CDR3 totals 17 residues. The germline CDR1 and CDR2 sequences are MNHEY and SMNVEV (reference sequence). This chain's CDR3 is CASSLLMASGTSDTQYF. CDR3 nucleotide sequence: TGTGCCAGCAGTTTACTAATGGCTAGCGGGACGTCAGATACGCAGTATTTT.

This chain links TRBV25-1 with TRBJ1-6; D gene ambiguous. The CDR3 length is 15 residues. The germline V and J ends were trimmed by 0 bases and 7 bases, with 10 bases remaining between them. Germline-derived CDR1 and CDR2 are MGHDK and SYGVNS. DNA of the CDR3: TGTGCCAGCAGTGAATACCATCGCAGAAATTCACCCCTCCACTTT. This gives the protein CASSEYHRRNSPLHF.

This clone came up once. The chain employs TRBV2 and TRBJ2-3, with 8 bases aligning to TRBD2. This CDR3 comprises 14 residues. V shed 7 bases, J shed 7 bases, and the junction held 10 bases outside the gene matches. The germline V gene has CDR1 SNHLY and CDR2 FYNNEI. The CDR3, as DNA: TGTGCCAGCATGGCGGGGGGAATGACATATACGCAGTATTTT. This gives the protein CASMAGGMTYTQYF.

The chain joins TRBV6-5 to TRBJ2-7; 10 bases map to TRBD2. CDR1 and CDR2 (germline): MNHEY, SVGAGI. The CDR3 totals 16 residues. V lost 4 bases, J lost 7 bases, and 13 bases stayed unmatched. This CDR3 is CASSSVGLAARGEQYF. Here the CDR3 DNA reads TGTGCCAGCAGTTCGGTCGGACTAGCGGCCAGGGGTGAGCAGTACTTC.

The V and J genes are TRBV27 and TRBJ2-7; the match to TRBD2 covers 7 bases. The length of the CDR3 is 16 residues. Germline CDR1 reads MNHEY; CDR2 reads SMNVEV (reference sequence). The trim removed 4 bases at V and 4 bases at J, leaving 13 bases unmatched. In DNA, the CDR3 is TGTGCCAGCAGTTCGGGGACTAAAACCTTGACATACGAGCAGTACTTC. Translated, it gives CASSSGTKTLTYEQYF.

This chain links TRBV15 with TRBJ2-5, with D perhaps matching TRBD1 (5 bases). Between the trimmed V and J ends, which lost 1 base and 2 bases, there was a span of 8 bases. The CDR3 runs to 14 residues. CDR1 LNHNV and CDR2 YYDKDF come from the germline V gene (reference sequence). The chain's CDR3 is CATSRVAGQETQYF. CDR3 bases: TGTGCCACCAGCAGAGTGGCAGGGCAAGAGACCCAGTACTTC.

This clone was seen only once. The V and J genes are TRBV7-8 and TRBJ1-3; D is undetermined. Germline CDR1 reads SGHVS; CDR2 reads FQNEAQ. The CDR3 spans 15 residues. With 4 bases removed from V and 0 bases from J, the gap between germline ends came to 10 bases. The CDR3 spells CASSWLRDSGNTIYF. The CDR3 coding sequence is TGTGCCAGCAGCTGGTTACGGGACTCTGGAAACACCATATATTTT.